One and the same sample provided the 4 T cell receptor beta chains below, sequenced in a study of T cells after yellow fever vaccination. TCRdb processed the 5' RACE reads anew with MiXCR; each CDR3 protein has one entry. The sample carries roughly 320,000 distinct CDR3 sequences, about 10% recorded once. The sequences come from CD4+ T cells sorted from PBMCs, collected 45 days after the yellow fever booster vaccination. These receptors were obtained from a man aged 18 to 30 who received the YFV17D yellow fever vaccine.

This clonotype has only a few counts. The chain links TRBV20-1 to TRBJ2-3; 11 positions agree with TRBD1. CDR1 is DFQATT, CDR2 SNEGSKA, per germline (reference sequence). The CDR3 has 15 amino acids. Germline trimming cut 6 bases from V and 4 bases from J; bases unmatched to any gene: 9. The CDR3 protein is CSARRTGGVSDTQYF. The CDR3, as DNA: TGCAGTGCACGTCGGACAGGGGGCGTCTCAGATACGCAGTATTTT.

CDR3 sequence (DNA): TGTGCCAGCAGTGATTTAGAGGGGGCTAATCAGCCCCAGCATTTT. Protein: CASSDLEGANQPQHF. The gene calls are TRBV6-6 and TRBJ1-5; TRBD1 matches at 7 bases. V dropped 5 bases and J dropped 4; count of bases not matched to a gene: 8. In germline, CDR1 is MNHNY, CDR2 SVGAGI (reference sequence). CDR3 length: 15 residues.

Many counts were recorded for this clonotype. The rearrangement uses TRBV7-3 and TRBJ1-1, with D unclear. This CDR3 comprises 14 residues. V lost 2 bases and J 4 bases, leaving 11 bases between the germline ends. In germline, CDR1 is SGHTA, CDR2 FQGTGA. The CDR3 nucleotides are TGTGCCAGCAGCTTATACCCTGGGATCACTGAAGCTTTCTTT. It is translated as CASSLYPGITEAFF.

This clonotype has a count of ten or more. The chain combines TRBV9 with TRBJ2-5; 9 nucleotides line up with TRBD1. The CDR3 length is 17 residues. Per the germline V gene, CDR1 is SGDLS and CDR2 is YYNGEE. The V and J ends lost 2 bases and 2 bases, in that order; junction bases with no gene match: 10. CDR3 protein: CASSVYAGTGLQETQYF. CDR3 sequence (DNA): TGTGCCAGCAGCGTTTACGCTGGGACAGGGCTTCAAGAGACCCAGTACTTC.